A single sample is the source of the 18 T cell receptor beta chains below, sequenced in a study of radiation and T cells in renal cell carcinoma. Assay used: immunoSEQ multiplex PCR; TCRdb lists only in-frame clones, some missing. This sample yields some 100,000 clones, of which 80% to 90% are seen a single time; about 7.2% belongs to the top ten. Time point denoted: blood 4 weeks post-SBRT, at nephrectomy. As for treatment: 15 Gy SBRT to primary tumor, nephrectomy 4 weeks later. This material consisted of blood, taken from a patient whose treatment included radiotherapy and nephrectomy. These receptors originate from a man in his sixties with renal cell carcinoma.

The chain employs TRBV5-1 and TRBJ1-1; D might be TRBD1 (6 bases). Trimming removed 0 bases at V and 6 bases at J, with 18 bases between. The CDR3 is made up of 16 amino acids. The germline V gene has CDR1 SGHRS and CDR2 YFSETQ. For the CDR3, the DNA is TGCGCCAGCAGCTTGGATTATTCTGGGGGGCAGGCTGAAGCTTTCTTT. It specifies CASSLDYSGGQAEAFF.

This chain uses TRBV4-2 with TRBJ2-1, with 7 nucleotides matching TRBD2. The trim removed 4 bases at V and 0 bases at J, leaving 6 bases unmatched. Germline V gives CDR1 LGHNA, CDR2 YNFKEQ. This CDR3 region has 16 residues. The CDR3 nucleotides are TGTGCCAGCAGCCCCCGGGGCGGGGGCTCCTACAATGAGCAGTTCTTC. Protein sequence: CASSPRGGGSYNEQFF.

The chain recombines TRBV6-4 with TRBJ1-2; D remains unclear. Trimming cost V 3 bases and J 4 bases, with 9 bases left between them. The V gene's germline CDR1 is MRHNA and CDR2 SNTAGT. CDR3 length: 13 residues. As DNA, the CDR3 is TGTGCCAGCAGTGAAAGTGGTCTCTATGGCTACACCTTC. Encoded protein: CASSESGLYGYTF.

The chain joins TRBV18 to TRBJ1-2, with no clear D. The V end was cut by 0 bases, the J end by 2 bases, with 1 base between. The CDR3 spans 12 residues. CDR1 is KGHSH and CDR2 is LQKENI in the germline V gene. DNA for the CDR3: TGTGCCAGCTCACCACCGAACTATGGCTACACCTTC. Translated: CASSPPNYGYTF. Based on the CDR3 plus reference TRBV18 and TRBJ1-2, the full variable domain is NAGVMQNPRHLVRRRGQEARLRCSPMKGHSHVYWYRQLPEEGLKFMVYLQKENIIDESGMPKERFSAEFPKEGPSILRIQQVVRGDSAAYFCASSPPNYGYTFGSGTRLTVV.

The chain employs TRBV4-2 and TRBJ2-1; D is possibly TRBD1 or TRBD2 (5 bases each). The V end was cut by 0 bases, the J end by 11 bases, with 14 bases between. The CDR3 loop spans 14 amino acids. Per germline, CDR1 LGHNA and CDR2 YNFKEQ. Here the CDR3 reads CASSQDGAGGKQFF. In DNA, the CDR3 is TGTGCCAGCAGCCAAGACGGGGCAGGCGGCAAGCAGTTCTTC.

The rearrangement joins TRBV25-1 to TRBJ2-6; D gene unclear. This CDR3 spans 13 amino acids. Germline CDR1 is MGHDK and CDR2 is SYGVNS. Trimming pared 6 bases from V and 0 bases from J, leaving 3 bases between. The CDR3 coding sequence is TGTGCCAGCAGGGTCTCTGGGGCCAACGTCCTGACTTTC. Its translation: CASRVSGANVLTF.

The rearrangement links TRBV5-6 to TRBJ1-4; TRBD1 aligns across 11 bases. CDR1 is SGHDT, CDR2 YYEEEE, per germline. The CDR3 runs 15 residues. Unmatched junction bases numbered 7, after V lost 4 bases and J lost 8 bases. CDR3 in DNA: TGTGCCAGCAGCCGTCCGGGACAGGGGGACGAAAAACTGTTTTTT. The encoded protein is CASSRPGQGDEKLFF.

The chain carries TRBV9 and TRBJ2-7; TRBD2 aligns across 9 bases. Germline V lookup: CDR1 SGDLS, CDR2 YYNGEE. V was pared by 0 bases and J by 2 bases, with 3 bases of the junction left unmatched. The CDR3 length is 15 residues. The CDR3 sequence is CASSVASGNTYEQYF. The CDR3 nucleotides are TGTGCCAGCAGCGTAGCTAGCGGGAACACCTACGAGCAGTACTTC.

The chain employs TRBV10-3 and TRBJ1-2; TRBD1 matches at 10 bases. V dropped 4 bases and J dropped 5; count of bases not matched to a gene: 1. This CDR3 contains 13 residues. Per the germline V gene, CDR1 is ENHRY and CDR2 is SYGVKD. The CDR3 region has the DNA TGTGCCATCAGTGGGGGACAGGGGTATGGCTACACCTTC. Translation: CAISGGQGYGYTF.

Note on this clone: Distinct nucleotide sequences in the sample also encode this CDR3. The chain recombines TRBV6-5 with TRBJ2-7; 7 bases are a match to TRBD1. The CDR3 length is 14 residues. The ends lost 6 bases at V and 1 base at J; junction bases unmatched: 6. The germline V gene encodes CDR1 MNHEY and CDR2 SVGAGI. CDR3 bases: TGTGCCAGCAGCTTCAGGGGGAAGTCCTACGAGCAGTACTTC. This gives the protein CASSFRGKSYEQYF.

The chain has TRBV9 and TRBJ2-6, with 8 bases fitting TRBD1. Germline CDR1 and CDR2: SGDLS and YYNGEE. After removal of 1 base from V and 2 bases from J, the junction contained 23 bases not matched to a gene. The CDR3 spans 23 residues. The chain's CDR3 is CASSVQTGAGSGGLGPGANVLTF. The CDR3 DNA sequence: TGTGCCAGCAGCGTACAGACAGGGGCTGGAAGTGGAGGCCTGGGTCCTGGGGCCAACGTCCTGACTTTC.

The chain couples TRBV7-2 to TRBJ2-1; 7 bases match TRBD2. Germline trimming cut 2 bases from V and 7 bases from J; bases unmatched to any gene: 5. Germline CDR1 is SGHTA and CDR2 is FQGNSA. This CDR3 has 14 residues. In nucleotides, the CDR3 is TGTGCCAGCAGCTTATGGGGGGAGGGGAATGAGCAGTTCTTC. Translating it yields CASSLWGEGNEQFF.

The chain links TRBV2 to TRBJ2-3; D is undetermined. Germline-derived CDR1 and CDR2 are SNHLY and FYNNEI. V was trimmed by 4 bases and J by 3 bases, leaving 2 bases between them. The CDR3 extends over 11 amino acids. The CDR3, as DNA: TGTGCCAGCAGTGCGACAGATACGCAGTATTTT. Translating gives CASSATDTQYF.

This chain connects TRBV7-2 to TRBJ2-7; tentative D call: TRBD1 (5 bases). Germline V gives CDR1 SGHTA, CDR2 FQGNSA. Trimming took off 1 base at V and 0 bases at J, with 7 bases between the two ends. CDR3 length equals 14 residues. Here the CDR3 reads CASSLGRVSYEQYF. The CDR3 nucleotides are TGTGCCAGCAGCTTAGGCAGGGTCTCCTACGAGCAGTACTTC.

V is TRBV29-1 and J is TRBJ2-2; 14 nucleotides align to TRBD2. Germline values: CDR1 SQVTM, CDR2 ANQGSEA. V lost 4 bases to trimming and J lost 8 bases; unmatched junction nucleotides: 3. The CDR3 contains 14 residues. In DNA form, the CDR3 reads TGCAGCGTTGCGACTAGCGGGAGGGTTGGGGAGCTGTTTTTT. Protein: CSVATSGRVGELFF.

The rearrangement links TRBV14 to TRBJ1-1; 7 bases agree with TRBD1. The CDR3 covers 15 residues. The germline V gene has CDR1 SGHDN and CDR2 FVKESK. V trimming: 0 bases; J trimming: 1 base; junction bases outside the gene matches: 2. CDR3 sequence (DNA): TGTGCCAGCAGCCAAGAGGGGGACAGGAACACTGAAGCTTTCTTT. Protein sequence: CASSQEGDRNTEAFF.

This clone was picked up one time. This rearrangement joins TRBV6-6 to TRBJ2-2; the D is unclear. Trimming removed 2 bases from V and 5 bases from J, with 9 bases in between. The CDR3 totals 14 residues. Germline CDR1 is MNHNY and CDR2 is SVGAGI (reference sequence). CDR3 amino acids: CASSYLKLTGELFF. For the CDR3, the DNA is TGTGCCAGCAGTTACCTAAAGCTGACCGGGGAGCTGTTTTTT.

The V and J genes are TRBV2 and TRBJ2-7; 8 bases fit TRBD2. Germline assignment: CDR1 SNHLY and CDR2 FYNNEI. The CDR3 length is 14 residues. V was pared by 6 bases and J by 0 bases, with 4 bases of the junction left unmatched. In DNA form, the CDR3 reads TGTGCCAGCAGGGCAGGGACTAGCTCCTACGAGCAGTACTTC. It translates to CASRAGTSSYEQYF.